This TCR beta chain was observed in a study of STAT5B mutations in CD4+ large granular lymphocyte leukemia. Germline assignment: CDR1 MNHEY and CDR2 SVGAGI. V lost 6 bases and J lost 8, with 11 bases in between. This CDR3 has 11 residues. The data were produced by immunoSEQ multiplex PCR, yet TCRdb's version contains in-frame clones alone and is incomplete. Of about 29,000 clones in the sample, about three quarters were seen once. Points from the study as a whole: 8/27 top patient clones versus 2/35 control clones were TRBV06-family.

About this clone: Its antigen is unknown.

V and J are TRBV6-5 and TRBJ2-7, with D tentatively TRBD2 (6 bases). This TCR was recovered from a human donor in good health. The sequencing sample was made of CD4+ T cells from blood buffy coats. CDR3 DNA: TGTGCCAGCAGCGTCGGGGGTAAGCAGTACTTC. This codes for CASSVGGKQYF.